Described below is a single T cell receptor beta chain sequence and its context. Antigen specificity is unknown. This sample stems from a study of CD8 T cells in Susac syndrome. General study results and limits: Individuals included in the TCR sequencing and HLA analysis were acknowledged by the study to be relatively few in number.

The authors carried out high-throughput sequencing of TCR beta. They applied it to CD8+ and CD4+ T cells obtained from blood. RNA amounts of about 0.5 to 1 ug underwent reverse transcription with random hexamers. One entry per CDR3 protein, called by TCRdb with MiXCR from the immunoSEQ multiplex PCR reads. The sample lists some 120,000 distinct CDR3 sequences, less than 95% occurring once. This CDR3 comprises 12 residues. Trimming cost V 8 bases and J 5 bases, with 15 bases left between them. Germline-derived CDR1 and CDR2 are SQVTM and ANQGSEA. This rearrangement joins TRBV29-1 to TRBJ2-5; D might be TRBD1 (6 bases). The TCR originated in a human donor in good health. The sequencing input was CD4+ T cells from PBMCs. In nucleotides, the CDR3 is TGCAGCTTTTCTCAGGGGACGGAGACCCAGTACTTC. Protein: CSFSQGTETQYF.